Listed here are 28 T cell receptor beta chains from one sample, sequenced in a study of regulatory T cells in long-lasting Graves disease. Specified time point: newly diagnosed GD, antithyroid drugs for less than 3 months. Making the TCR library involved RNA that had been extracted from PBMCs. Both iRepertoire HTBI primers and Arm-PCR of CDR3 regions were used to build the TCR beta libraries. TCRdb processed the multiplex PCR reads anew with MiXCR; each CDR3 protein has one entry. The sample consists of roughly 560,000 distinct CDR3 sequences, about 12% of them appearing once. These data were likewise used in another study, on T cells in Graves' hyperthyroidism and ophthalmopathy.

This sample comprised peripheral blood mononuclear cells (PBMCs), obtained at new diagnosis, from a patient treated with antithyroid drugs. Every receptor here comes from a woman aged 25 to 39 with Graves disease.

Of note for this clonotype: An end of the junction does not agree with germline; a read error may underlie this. CDR3: CTSSRGVITNTGELFF. The CDR3 DNA reads TGTACCAGCTCGCGAGGGGTTATAACGAACACCGGGGAGCTGTTTTTT. This chain joins TRBV18 and TRBJ2-2; D possibly matches TRBD1 or TRBD2 (5 bases each). The germline CDR1 and CDR2 sequences are KGHSH and LQKENI. The CDR3 sequence is 16 residues long.

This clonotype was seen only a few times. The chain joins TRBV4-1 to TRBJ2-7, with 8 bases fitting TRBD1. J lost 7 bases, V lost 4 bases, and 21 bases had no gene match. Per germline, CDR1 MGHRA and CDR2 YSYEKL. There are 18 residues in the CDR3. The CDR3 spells CASSPMGSRTGPDGEQYF. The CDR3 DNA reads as TGCGCCAGCAGCCCCATGGGGTCCCGGACAGGGCCTGATGGAGAGCAGTACTTC.

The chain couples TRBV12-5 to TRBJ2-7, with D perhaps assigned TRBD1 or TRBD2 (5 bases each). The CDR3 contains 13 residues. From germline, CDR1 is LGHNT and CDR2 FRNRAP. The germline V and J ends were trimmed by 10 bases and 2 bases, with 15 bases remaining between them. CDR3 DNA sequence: TGTGCTACTCTCGGGACGGCGACCTACGAGCAGTACTTC. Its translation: CATLGTATYEQYF. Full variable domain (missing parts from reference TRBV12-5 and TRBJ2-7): DARVTQTPRHKVTEMGQEVTMRCQPILGHNTVFWYRQTMMQGLELLAYFRNRAPLDDSGMPKDRFSAEMPDATLATLKIQPSEPRDSAVYFCATLGTATYEQYFGPGTRLTVT.

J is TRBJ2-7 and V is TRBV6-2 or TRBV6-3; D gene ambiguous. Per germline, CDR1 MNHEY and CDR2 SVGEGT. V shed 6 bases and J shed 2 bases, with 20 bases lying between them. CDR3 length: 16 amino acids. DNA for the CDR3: TGTGCCAGCAGCCCCTGGGCTAACGTTAGGGCCTACGAGCAGTACTTC. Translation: CASSPWANVRAYEQYF.

CDR3 DNA: TGTGCCATCAGTGGAGTGGGGCGGTACCACGAGCAGTACTTC. Protein product: CAISGVGRYHEQYF. This chain uses TRBV10-3 with TRBJ2-7; tentative D call: TRBD1 (5 bases). V lost 4 bases and J 5 bases, leaving 15 bases between the germline ends. Germline V gene sequence: CDR1 ENHRY, CDR2 SYGVKD. The CDR3 is 14 amino acids.

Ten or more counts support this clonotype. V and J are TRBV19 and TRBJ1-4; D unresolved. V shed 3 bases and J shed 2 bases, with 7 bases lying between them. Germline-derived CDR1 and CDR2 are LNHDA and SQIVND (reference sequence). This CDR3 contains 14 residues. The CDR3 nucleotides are TGTGCCAGTAGTATCGGCAGCACTAATGAAAAACTGTTTTTT. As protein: CASSIGSTNEKLFF.

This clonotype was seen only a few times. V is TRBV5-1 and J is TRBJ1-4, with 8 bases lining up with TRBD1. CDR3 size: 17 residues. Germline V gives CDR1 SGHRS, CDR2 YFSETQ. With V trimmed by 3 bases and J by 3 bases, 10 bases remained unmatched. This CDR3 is CASSSTGDGVSNEKLFF. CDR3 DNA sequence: TGCGCCAGCAGCTCGACAGGGGATGGGGTATCTAATGAAAAACTGTTTTTT.

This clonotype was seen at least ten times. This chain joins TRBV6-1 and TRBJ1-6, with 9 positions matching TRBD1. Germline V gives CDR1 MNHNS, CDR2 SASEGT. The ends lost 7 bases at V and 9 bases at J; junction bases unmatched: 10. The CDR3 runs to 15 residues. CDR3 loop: CASTWGQGTGSPLHF. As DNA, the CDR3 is TGTGCCAGCACCTGGGGACAGGGAACAGGTTCACCCCTCCACTTT.

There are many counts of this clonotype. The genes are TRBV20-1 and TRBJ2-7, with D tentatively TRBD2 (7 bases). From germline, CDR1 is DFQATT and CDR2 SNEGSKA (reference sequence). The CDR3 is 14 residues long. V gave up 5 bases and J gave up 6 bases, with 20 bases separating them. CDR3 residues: CSASDVGGLGEQYF. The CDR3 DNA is TGCAGTGCTTCAGATGTGGGGGGGCTGGGCGAGCAGTACTTC.

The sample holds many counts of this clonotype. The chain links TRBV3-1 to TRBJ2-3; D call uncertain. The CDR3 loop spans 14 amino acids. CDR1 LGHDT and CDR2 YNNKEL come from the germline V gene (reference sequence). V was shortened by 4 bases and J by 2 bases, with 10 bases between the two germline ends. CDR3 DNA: TGTGCCAGCAGCCCCCTCGGATACACAGATACGCAGTATTTT. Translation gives CASSPLGYTDTQYF.

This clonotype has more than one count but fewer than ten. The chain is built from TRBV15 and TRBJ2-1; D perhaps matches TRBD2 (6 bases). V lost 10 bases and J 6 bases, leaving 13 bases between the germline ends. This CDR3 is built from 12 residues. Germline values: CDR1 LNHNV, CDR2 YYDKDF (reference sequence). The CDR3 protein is CAMQRVRNEQFF. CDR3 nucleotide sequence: TGTGCCATGCAGCGGGTACGCAATGAGCAGTTCTTC.

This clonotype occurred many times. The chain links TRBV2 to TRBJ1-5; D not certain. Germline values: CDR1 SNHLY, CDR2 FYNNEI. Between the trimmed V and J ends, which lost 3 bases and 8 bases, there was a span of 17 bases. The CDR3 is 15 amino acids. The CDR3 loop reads CASSDRSSLIKPQHF. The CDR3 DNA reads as TGTGCCAGCAGTGACCGCAGCAGCTTGATTAAGCCCCAGCATTTT. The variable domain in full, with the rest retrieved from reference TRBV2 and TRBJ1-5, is EPEVTQTPSHQVTQMGQEVILRCVPISNHLYFYWYRQILGQKVEFLVSFYNNEISEKSEIFDDQFSVERPDGSNFTLKIRSTKLEDSAMYFCASSDRSSLIKPQHFGDGTRLSIL.

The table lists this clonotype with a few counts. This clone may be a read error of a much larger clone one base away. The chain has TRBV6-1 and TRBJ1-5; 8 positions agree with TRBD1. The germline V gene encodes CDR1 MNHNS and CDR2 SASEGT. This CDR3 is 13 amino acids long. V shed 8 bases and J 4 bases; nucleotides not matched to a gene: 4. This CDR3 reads CASAGQGNQPQHF. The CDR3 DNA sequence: TGTGCCAGCGCAGGACAGGGAAATCAGCCCCAGCATTTT.

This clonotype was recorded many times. CDR3 DNA: TGTGCCAGCAGACATCGACAGGGTCTTTCCTACGAGCAGTACTTC. Translation: CASRHRQGLSYEQYF. The chain uses TRBV2 and TRBJ2-7, with 7 bases identical to TRBD1. J was trimmed by 1 base and V by 6 bases; bases with no gene match: 9. Germline assignment: CDR1 SNHLY and CDR2 FYNNEI. There are 15 residues in the CDR3.

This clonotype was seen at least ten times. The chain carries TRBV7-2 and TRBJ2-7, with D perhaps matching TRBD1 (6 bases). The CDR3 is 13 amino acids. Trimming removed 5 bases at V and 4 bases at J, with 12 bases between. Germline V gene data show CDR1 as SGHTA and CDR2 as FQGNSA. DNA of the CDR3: TGTGCCAGCAGCCTACAGGGTTGGTACGAGCAGTACTTC. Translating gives CASSLQGWYEQYF.

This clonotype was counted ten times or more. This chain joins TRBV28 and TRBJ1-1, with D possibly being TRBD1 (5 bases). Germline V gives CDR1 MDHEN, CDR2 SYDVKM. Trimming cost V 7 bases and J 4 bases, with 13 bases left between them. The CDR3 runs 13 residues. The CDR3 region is CASTLRDFTEAFF. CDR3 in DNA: TGTGCCAGCACACTCAGGGATTTCACTGAAGCTTTCTTT.

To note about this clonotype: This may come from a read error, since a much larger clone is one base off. This CDR3 reads CSARASGGLLVYYNEQFF. DNA for the CDR3: TGCAGTGCTAGAGCGAGCGGGGGGCTATTAGTTTACTACAATGAGCAGTTCTTC. The chain is built from TRBV20-1 and TRBJ2-1; 9 nucleotides line up with TRBD2. The CDR3 covers 18 residues. Germline V gives CDR1 DFQATT, CDR2 SNEGSKA (reference sequence). V lost 1 base to trimming and J lost 3 bases; unmatched junction nucleotides: 13.

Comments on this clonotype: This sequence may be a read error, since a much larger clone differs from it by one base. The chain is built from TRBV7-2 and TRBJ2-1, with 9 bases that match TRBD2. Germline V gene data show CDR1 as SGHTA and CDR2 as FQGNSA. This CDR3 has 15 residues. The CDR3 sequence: CASGLGTSTYNEQVF. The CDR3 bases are TGTGCCAGCGGACTCGGGACTAGCACCTACAATGAGCAGGTCTTC.

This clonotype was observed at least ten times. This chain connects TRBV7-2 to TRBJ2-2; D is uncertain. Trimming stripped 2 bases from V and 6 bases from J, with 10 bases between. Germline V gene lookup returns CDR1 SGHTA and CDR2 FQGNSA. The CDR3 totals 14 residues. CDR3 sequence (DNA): TGTGCCAGCAGCTTAAGAGAGCTCTCCGGGGAGCTGTTTTTT. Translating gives CASSLRELSGELFF.

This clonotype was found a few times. This CDR3 is CSVKKPGTTDTQYF. The DNA for the CDR3 is TGCAGCGTTAAAAAACCAGGGACCACAGATACGCAGTATTTT. V and J are TRBV29-1 and TRBJ2-3; TRBD1 or TRBD2 may be the D gene (5 bases each). The CDR3 is 14 amino acids. In germline, CDR1 is SQVTM, CDR2 ANQGSEA. Trimming cost V 5 bases and J 2 bases, with 14 bases left between them.

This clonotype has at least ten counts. The CDR3: CASSTDRGRTEAFF. The CDR3 DNA reads as TGTGCCAGCAGTACGGACAGGGGACGGACTGAAGCTTTCTTT. The chain links TRBV6-1 to TRBJ1-1, with TRBD1 matching over 9 bases. Germline V gene data show CDR1 as MNHNS and CDR2 as SASEGT. The CDR3 length is 14 residues. With 5 bases clipped from V and 5 bases from J, the junction kept 6 bases outside the gene matches.

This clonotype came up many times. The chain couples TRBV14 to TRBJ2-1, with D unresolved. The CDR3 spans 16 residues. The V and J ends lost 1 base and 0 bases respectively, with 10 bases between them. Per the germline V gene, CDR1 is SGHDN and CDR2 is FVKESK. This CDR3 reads CASSQAASFSYNEQFF. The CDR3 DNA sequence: TGTGCCAGCAGCCAAGCCGCGAGTTTCTCCTACAATGAGCAGTTCTTC. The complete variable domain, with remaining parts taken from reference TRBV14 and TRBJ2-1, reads EAGVTQFPSHSVIEKGQTVTLRCDPISGHDNLYWYRRVMGKEIKFLLHFVKESKQDESGMPNNRFLAERTGGTYSTLKVQPAELEDSGVYFCASSQAASFSYNEQFFGPGTRLTVL.

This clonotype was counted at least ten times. This CDR3 is CASSQTGASYEQYF. CDR3 DNA: TGTGCCAGCAGCCAGACAGGGGCGTCCTACGAGCAGTACTTC. The chain is built from TRBV28 and TRBJ2-7; 8 bases line up with TRBD1. The V segment lost 6 bases and the J segment 1 base; nucleotides outside the gene matches: 5. Looked up from germline, CDR1 is MDHEN and CDR2 is SYDVKM. The CDR3 is made up of 14 amino acids.

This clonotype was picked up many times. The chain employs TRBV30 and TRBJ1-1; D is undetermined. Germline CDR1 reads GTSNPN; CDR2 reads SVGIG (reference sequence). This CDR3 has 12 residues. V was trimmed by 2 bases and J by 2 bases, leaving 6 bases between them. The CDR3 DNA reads TGTGCCTGGAGTCCACATAACACTGAAGCTTTCTTT. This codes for CAWSPHNTEAFF.

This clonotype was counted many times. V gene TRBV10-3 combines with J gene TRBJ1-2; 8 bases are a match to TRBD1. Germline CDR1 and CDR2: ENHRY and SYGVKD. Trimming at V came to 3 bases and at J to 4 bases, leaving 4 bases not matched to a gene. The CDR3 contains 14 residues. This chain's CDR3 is CAISDRGLSYGYTF. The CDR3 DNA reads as TGTGCCATCAGTGACAGGGGGCTAAGCTATGGCTACACCTTC.

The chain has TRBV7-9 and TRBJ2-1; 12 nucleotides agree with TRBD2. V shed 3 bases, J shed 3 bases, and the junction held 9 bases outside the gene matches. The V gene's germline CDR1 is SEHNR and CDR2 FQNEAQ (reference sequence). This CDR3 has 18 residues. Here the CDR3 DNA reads TGTGCCAGCAGCTTTCCGGCTAGCGGGAGGGCCTACTACAATGAGCAGTTCTTC. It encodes CASSFPASGRAYYNEQFF.

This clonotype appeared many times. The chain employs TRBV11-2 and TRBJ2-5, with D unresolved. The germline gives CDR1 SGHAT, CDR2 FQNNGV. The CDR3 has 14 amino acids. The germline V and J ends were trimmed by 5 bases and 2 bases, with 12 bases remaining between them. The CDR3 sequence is CASSSRRSQETQYF. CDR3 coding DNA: TGTGCCAGCAGCAGCAGGAGATCTCAAGAGACCCAGTACTTC.

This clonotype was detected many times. DNA of the CDR3: TGTGCCAGCAGCTTCCCCGGGACTGCTTCCTACGAGCAGTACTTC. It is translated as CASSFPGTASYEQYF. The chain carries TRBV7-2 and TRBJ2-7; TRBD2 is a possible D gene (6 bases). Germline CDR1 SGHTA, CDR2 FQGNSA. This CDR3 spans 15 amino acids. V lost 3 bases to trimming and J lost 1 base, with 13 bases between them.